Listed below are T cell receptor beta chains from one sample, sequenced in a study of T cells in Graves' hyperthyroidism and ophthalmopathy. From the multiplex PCR reads, TCRdb called clonotypes with MiXCR, one entry per CDR3 protein. The sample holds about 610,000 distinct CDR3 sequences, roughly 15% seen once. The specimen was blood. These receptors all come from a woman aged 40 to 50 with Graves' ophthalmopathy. The CDR3 runs from the conserved cysteine through the conserved F or W. D genes are given only for firm matches. Clone size is given for some rows only: seen once, a few or many times, or a class if the clone is expanded.

v_call,clone_size,j_call,d_call,cdr3_nt,cdr3_aa
TRBV27,many,TRBJ2-7,-,TGTGCCAGCAGCTTGGAGGGGACCTACGAGCAGTACTTC,CASSLEGTYEQYF
TRBV6-2/TRBV6-3,many,TRBJ1-1,-,TGTGCCAGCAGCGGGGCCCTGAACACTGAAGCTTTCTTT,CASSGALNTEAFF
TRBV27,-,TRBJ1-5,TRBD1,TGTGCCAGCAGTTTCAGTGGGACAGGGGCCTCCAATCAGCCCCAGCATTTT,CASSFSGTGASNQPQHF
TRBV4-2,many,TRBJ1-3,TRBD1,TGTGCCAGCAGCCAAGGACAGGGGGCCTCTGGAAACACCATATATTTT,CASSQGQGASGNTIYF
TRBV6-2/TRBV6-3,many,TRBJ2-5,-,TGTGCCAGCAACGTTCAGGGGTTGGAGACCCAGTACTTC,CASNVQGLETQYF
TRBV20-1,many,TRBJ2-7,-,TGCAGTGCGCCCCATGCGGGAAACTCCTACGAGCAGTACTTC,CSAPHAGNSYEQYF
TRBV12-3/TRBV12-4,many,TRBJ1-5,TRBD1,TGTGCCACGAGCCGGGACAGGCACAATCAGCCCCAGCATTTT,CATSRDRHNQPQHF
TRBV11-1,many,TRBJ2-7,TRBD2,TGTGCCAGCAGCCCCCGGGAGACTAGCGGGATTTACGAGCAGTACTTC,CASSPRETSGIYEQYF
TRBV20-1,many,TRBJ1-2,-,TGCAGTGCCGAGACGTCCCACTATGGCTACACCTTC,CSAETSHYGYTF
TRBV6-5,many,TRBJ2-2,-,TGTGCCAGCACGTTATCGAACACCGGGGAGCTGTTTTTT,CASTLSNTGELFF
TRBV11-2,many,TRBJ1-6,-,TGTGCCAGCAGCCTCCTTCGAAGTTCTTCACCCCTCCACTTT,CASSLLRSSSPLHF
TRBV6-2/TRBV6-3,-,TRBJ2-7,-,TGTGCCAGCAGAACACAGGTACGGTACGAGCAGTACTTC,CASRTQVRYEQYF
TRBV5-1,many,TRBJ2-7,-,TGTGCCAGCAGACCCGGGACGGGTACCTACGAGCAGTACTTC,CASRPGTGTYEQYF
TRBV30,many,TRBJ2-1,TRBD2,TGTGCCTGGAGTCTCCTAGCGGGAGTCAAAGAGCAGTTCTTC,CAWSLLAGVKEQFF
TRBV3-1,many,TRBJ2-5,-,TGTGCCAGCAGCCAAGACAGGGTGAAGACGTACCAAGAGACCCAGTACTTC,CASSQDRVKTYQETQYF
TRBV29-1,many,TRBJ1-2,TRBD1,TGCAGCGTTGTACAGGGGATGGAGTGGAGCTATGGCTACACCTTC,CSVVQGMEWSYGYTF
TRBV12-3/TRBV12-4,many,TRBJ1-5,-,TGTGCCAGCAGTTTGAACCCCAGGGGCCTCAATCAGCCCCAGCATTTT,CASSLNPRGLNQPQHF
TRBV29-1,-,TRBJ1-1,-,TGCAGCGGAGCGAGGAACACTGAAGCTTTCTTT,CSGARNTEAFF
TRBV11-2,many,TRBJ2-2,-,TGTGCCAGCATGGGGGGCACCGGGGAGCTGTTTTTT,CASMGGTGELFF
TRBV12-3/TRBV12-4,many,TRBJ1-3,-,TGTGCCAGCATCGAGGCTGGAAACACCATATATTTT,CASIEAGNTIYF
TRBV30,many,TRBJ2-7,-,TGTGCCTGCGGCTGGGGCTACGAGCAGTACTTC,CACGWGYEQYF
TRBV30,many,TRBJ2-5,-,TGTGCCTGGAGTGCTCTGGAGGCGGGCGAGACCCAGTACTTC,CAWSALEAGETQYF
TRBV20-1,many,TRBJ2-2,-,TGCAGTGCTATTTACACCGGGGAGCTGTTTTTT,CSAIYTGELFF
TRBV27,-,TRBJ2-2,TRBD2,TGTGCCGGTCGACTAGCGGGAGGCACCGGGGAGCTGTTTTTT,CAGRLAGGTGELFF
TRBV12-3/TRBV12-4,-,TRBJ2-5,-,TGTGCCAGCACCCTGGACCATCAAGAGACCCAGTACTTC,CASTLDHQETQYF